The 17 T cell receptor beta chains reported below all come from one sample, sequenced in a study of somatic mutations in cytotoxic T cells in rheumatoid arthritis (dated by TCRdb to between 2016 and 2019). Libraries came from the immunoSEQ multiplex PCR assay. The source is immuneACCESS, and TCRdb retained only in-frame sequences with V and J called. Part of the clones is not carried over; for the studies checked, unresolved V genes explain less than half of this, and the remainder is unexplained. Recorded for this sample are roughly 30,000 clones; more than 75% of them occurred a single time. Of the sample, 8% to 9% falls within the top ten clones. Sequencing was performed on CD8+ T cells sorted from blood. The receptors were gathered from an adult with rheumatoid arthritis.

The genes are TRBV11-2 and TRBJ2-7; the match to TRBD2 covers 7 bases. The CDR3 consists of 15 residues. Trimming at V came to 0 bases and at J to 2 bases, leaving 4 bases not matched to a gene. The germline gives CDR1 SGHAT, CDR2 FQNNGV. As DNA, the CDR3 is TGTGCCAGCAGCTTAGATCTTGCGGGGGCCTACGAGCAGTACTTC. It translates to CASSLDLAGAYEQYF.

This clone appeared a few times. The gene calls are TRBV5-1 and TRBJ2-7; 11 nucleotides agree with TRBD1. Germline CDR1 is SGHRS and CDR2 is YFSETQ. V lost 1 base and J lost 3; bases outside the gene matches: 6. The CDR3 sequence is 16 residues long. Here the CDR3 reads CASSLSMGQGVYEQYF. CDR3 in DNA: TGCGCCAGCAGCTTGTCGATGGGACAGGGGGTCTACGAGCAGTACTTC.

This clone was counted between two and nine times. CDR3 sequence reads: CASSGTGGTDTQYF. The CDR3 nucleotides are TGTGCCAGCAGTGGGACAGGGGGCACAGATACGCAGTATTTT. The rearrangement uses TRBV6-4 and TRBJ2-3, with TRBD1 identical over 9 bases. Germline CDR1 MRHNA, CDR2 SNTAGT. The CDR3 contains 14 residues. V trimming: 4 bases; J trimming: 1 base; junction bases outside the gene matches: 0.

The genes are TRBV9 and TRBJ2-3; the D gene could be TRBD1 or TRBD2 (5 bases each). The V and J ends lost 0 bases and 2 bases respectively, with 7 bases between them. The CDR3 contains 14 residues. Germline values: CDR1 SGDLS, CDR2 YYNGEE. The CDR3 DNA is TGTGCCAGCAGCGTAGGGGGGTACACAGATACGCAGTATTTT. This gives the protein CASSVGGYTDTQYF.

This clone showed up just once. The chain has TRBV27 and TRBJ2-1, with 8 bases fitting TRBD2. The J segment lost 8 bases and the V segment lost 8 bases, leaving 17 bases of the junction unmatched. The CDR3 has 16 residues. Germline CDR1 MNHEY, CDR2 SMNVEV (reference sequence). CDR3 sequence reads: CASRLVSGGLRDEQFF. CDR3 coding DNA: TGTGCCAGCCGACTTGTGTCGGGAGGGCTTAGGGATGAGCAGTTCTTC.

This clone has only one observation. This sequence joins TRBV5-1 and TRBJ1-2, with TRBD1 identical over 7 bases. Germline V lookup: CDR1 SGHRS, CDR2 YFSETQ. This CDR3 has 16 amino acids. Trimming cost V 3 bases and J 1 base; bases outside gene matches: 9. CDR3 sequence reads: CASSSLRDSLNYGYTF. CDR3 sequence (DNA): TGCGCCAGCAGCTCGTTAAGGGACAGCCTTAACTATGGCTACACCTTC.

The gene calls are TRBV9 and TRBJ2-5; D might be TRBD1 or TRBD2, each matching 6 bases. CDR1 is SGDLS and CDR2 is YYNGEE in the germline V gene. The ends were cut back, 2 bases at V and 4 bases at J, with 9 bases in the middle. The CDR3 has 13 amino acids. The CDR3 protein is CASSVGGPETQYF. CDR3 bases: TGTGCCAGCAGCGTGGGGGGCCCAGAGACCCAGTACTTC.

This sequence joins TRBV7-8 and TRBJ2-5; no firm D call. Trimming stripped 5 bases from V and 2 bases from J, with 12 bases between. The CDR3 length is 14 residues. The germline V gene has CDR1 SGHVS and CDR2 FQNEAQ. The CDR3 region is CASSPGVGQETQYF. CDR3 nucleotides: TGTGCCAGCAGCCCTGGGGTGGGGCAAGAGACCCAGTACTTC.

A single count supports this clone. The chain couples TRBV7-3 to TRBJ1-1, with TRBD1 matching over 8 bases. J gave up 5 bases and V 1 base, and 3 bases lay outside the gene matches. This CDR3 region has 14 residues. In germline, CDR1 is SGHTA, CDR2 FQGTGA. The CDR3 DNA is TGTGCCAGCAGCTTAAACCAGGGGGCGACTGAAGCTTTCTTT. This codes for CASSLNQGATEAFF.

CDR3 DNA: TGTGCCTGGAGTGGGGACAGAAAAATATACGAGCAGTACTTC. Translated: CAWSGDRKIYEQYF. The chain joins TRBV30 to TRBJ2-7; 7 positions match TRBD1. The V gene end was trimmed by 1 base and the J gene end by 4 bases; junction bases not matched to a gene: 7. Per germline, CDR1 GTSNPN and CDR2 SVGIG (reference sequence). This CDR3 is built from 14 residues. The full variable domain, with the rest looked up from reference TRBV30 and TRBJ2-7, is SQTIHQWPATLVQPVGSPLSLECTVEGTSNPNLYWYRQAAGRGLQLLFYSVGIGQISSEVPQNLSASRPQDRQFILSSKKLLLSDSGFYLCAWSGDRKIYEQYFGPGTRLTVT.

This rearrangement joins TRBV30 to TRBJ2-5; D possibly corresponds to TRBD2 (7 bases). The germline V gene has CDR1 GTSNPN and CDR2 SVGIG (reference sequence). The V and J ends lost 3 bases and 4 bases respectively, with 15 bases between them. The CDR3 contains 14 residues. The CDR3 region is CAWSGGGGGETQYF. CDR3 coding DNA: TGTGCCTGGAGCGGAGGGGGGGGCGGAGAGACCCAGTACTTC.

In DNA, the CDR3 is TGTGCCAGCACCACCTCGGGTACCGGGGAGCTGTTTTTT. It translates to CASTTSGTGELFF. The rearrangement joins TRBV9 to TRBJ2-2, with D unclear. V was cut by 6 bases and J by 5 bases, with 11 bases left in between. This CDR3 has 13 amino acids. Germline V gene sequence: CDR1 SGDLS, CDR2 YYNGEE.

The rearrangement joins TRBV6-5 to TRBJ1-1; D is perhaps TRBD1 (5 bases). CDR1 and CDR2 from the germline V gene are MNHEY and SVGAGI. Trimming stripped 8 bases from V and 1 base from J, with 17 bases between. CDR3 size: 15 residues. CDR3 nucleotide sequence: TGTGCCAGCTCGACTTCGGTGGGGGGGAACACTGAAGCTTTCTTT. Encoded protein: CASSTSVGGNTEAFF.

The chain carries TRBV14 and TRBJ2-3, with D possibly matching TRBD1 (6 bases). This CDR3 comprises 15 residues. Germline V gene data show CDR1 as SGHDN and CDR2 as FVKESK. V lost 0 bases and J lost 4, with 11 bases in between. The DNA for the CDR3 is TGTGCCAGCAGCCAAGACAGGGGCGGACCAGATACGCAGTATTTT. This codes for CASSQDRGGPDTQYF.

The count of this clone is one. The chain joins TRBV19 to TRBJ2-5, with 8 bases identical to TRBD2. Trimming removed 4 bases from V and 2 bases from J; junction bases left unmatched: 6. CDR3 length: 15 residues. The V gene's germline CDR1 is LNHDA and CDR2 SQIVND (reference sequence). CDR3 sequence reads: CASSSVGGGQETQYF. CDR3 coding DNA: TGTGCCAGTAGTAGCGTCGGCGGGGGGCAAGAGACCCAGTACTTC.

This clone has just a few counts. In DNA form, the CDR3 reads TGTGCCAGCAGAGAGGACAGGGCCACCGGGGAGCTGTTTTTT. Protein: CASREDRATGELFF. The chain has TRBV7-9 and TRBJ2-2; 8 nucleotides match TRBD1. V lost 6 bases and J lost 4; bases outside the gene matches: 4. This CDR3 has 14 residues. The germline V gene has CDR1 SEHNR and CDR2 FQNEAQ (reference sequence).

This chain links TRBV13 with TRBJ2-3; 10 bases line up with TRBD2. J was trimmed by 5 bases and V by 3 bases; bases with no gene match: 5. The CDR3 contains 15 residues. Germline CDR1 reads PRHDT; CDR2 reads FYEKMQ (reference sequence). The CDR3 loop is CASSLLAGVGDTQYF. The CDR3 DNA follows: TGTGCCAGCAGCTTGCTAGCGGGAGTTGGAGATACGCAGTATTTT.